These T cell receptor beta chains were read from a single sample in a study of OX40 agonist ivuxolimab in advanced cancers. TCRdb's copy holds only in-frame clones and misses some; the assay was immunoSEQ multiplex PCR. The sample has over 75,000 clones; around 90% are singletons. Here the sequenced sample was CD4+ or CD8+ T cells sorted from blood, taken in a trial of the OX40 agonist ivuxolimab. All receptors derive from an adult with an advanced solid tumor such as melanoma, head and neck, liver or kidney cancer. CDR3s include the opening cysteine and the closing phenylalanine or tryptophan. Fields, in order: J gene, V gene, clone size, D gene, CDR3 DNA, CDR3 protein. A D gene is named only where the DNA matches it firmly. Clone sizes are given selectively: once, few, many, or a class where the clone is expanded.

TRBJ1-5 | TRBV27 | once | TRBD1 | TGTGCCAGCGGAAGACAGGGAATTGGCAATCAGCCCCAGCATTTT | CASGRQGIGNQPQHF
TRBJ2-7 | TRBV7-2 | NA | NA | TGTGCCAGCAGCTCCGGGTCCAAGAGGAGGTACGAGCAGTACTTC | CASSSGSKRRYEQYF
TRBJ2-1 | TRBV7-2 | NA | NA | TGTGCCAGCAGCTTGCCCCCCGCTCGGAATGAGCAGTTCTTC | CASSLPPARNEQFF
TRBJ2-5 | TRBV7-7 | NA | TRBD1 | TGTGCTAGCAGCCCGGGACAGACGGAGACCCAGTACTTC | CASSPGQTETQYF
TRBJ2-5 | TRBV9 | NA | TRBD2 | TGTGCCAGCAACGGTGGCCTAGCGGAAGAGACCCAGTACTTC | CASNGGLAEETQYF
TRBJ1-3 | TRBV7-2 | once | NA | TGTGCCAGCAGCTTAGTGGCCGGGTCCTCTGGAAACACCATATATTTT | CASSLVAGSSGNTIYF
TRBJ2-3 | TRBV5-1 | NA | NA | TGCGCCAGCAGCCCCCGCTCGCCTAGTCTCGACGGAGATACGCAGTATTTT | CASSPRSPSLDGDTQYF
TRBJ1-4 | TRBV27 | NA | NA | TGTGCCAGCAAAAATTCTCGGGAAACTAATGAAAAACTGTTTTTT | CASKNSRETNEKLFF
TRBJ1-2 | TRBV28 | NA | TRBD1 | TGTGCCAGCAGTTTTACAGGGGCCGACTATGGCTACACCTTC | CASSFTGADYGYTF
TRBJ2-2 | TRBV19 | NA | NA | TGTGCCAGTAGGACCCCCTTAACAGGGAACACCGGGGAGCTGTTTTTT | CASRTPLTGNTGELFF
TRBJ2-7 | TRBV7-9 | few | NA | TGTGCCGGATCAAGACAGGACTACGAGCAGTACTTC | CAGSRQDYEQYF
TRBJ1-1 | TRBV27 | NA | NA | TGTGCCAGCAGTTTACGGGGTTTGTCAGGAACTGAAGCTTTCTTT | CASSLRGLSGTEAFF
TRBJ2-1 | TRBV4-1 | NA | NA | TGCGCCAGCAGCCAAGATCCGACAGGTCACAATGAGCAGTTCTTC | CASSQDPTGHNEQFF
TRBJ1-2 | TRBV19 | NA | TRBD1 | TGTGCCAGTAGTACCCGGGACAGGAGCTATGGCTACACCTTC | CASSTRDRSYGYTF
TRBJ2-7 | TRBV7-9 | NA | TRBD1 | TGTGCCAGCAGCCGACAGGGAAGTTACGAGCAGTACTTC | CASSRQGSYEQYF
TRBJ1-1 | TRBV5-6 | NA | NA | TGTGCCAGCAGACGAGGGGCCACCAACACTGAAGCTTTCTTT | CASRRGATNTEAFF
TRBJ1-2 | TRBV18 | NA | NA | TGTGCCAGCTCACCTGGATCGAGCTATGGCTACACCTTC | CASSPGSSYGYTF
TRBJ2-7 | TRBV7-2 | NA | TRBD2 | TGTGCCAGCAGCTCGGGACTAGCGGCGACCTACGAGCAGTACTTC | CASSSGLAATYEQYF
TRBJ2-5 | TRBV11-1 | NA | NA | TGTGCCAGCAGCTTAGCGCCCGGGGAGACCCAGTACTTC | CASSLAPGETQYF
TRBJ2-2 | TRBV21-1 | NA | NA | TGTGCCAGCAGCAAATACTTTCTACGCCGGGACAGGGACCCTAGCGGTGGCGGGGAGCTGTTTTTT | CASSKYFLRRDRDPSGGGELFF
TRBJ1-5 | TRBV19 | once | NA | TGTGCCAGTAGTATAGACTTCGGGGGCCCCAATCAGCCCCAGCATTTT | CASSIDFGGPNQPQHF
TRBJ1-2 | TRBV27 | NA | NA | TGTGCCAGCAGTTTTGAGGGAGCGGATGGCTACACCTTC | CASSFEGADGYTF
TRBJ1-2 | TRBV5-4 | NA | NA | TGTGCCAGCAGCTTGGCGGCTGGCTACACCTTC | CASSLAAGYTF
TRBJ2-1 | TRBV2 | NA | TRBD2 | TGTGCCAGCAGGGGTGGACTAGCGGGAGGGCCCAGTAATGAGCAGTTCTTC | CASRGGLAGGPSNEQFF
TRBJ1-2 | TRBV4-1 | NA | NA | TGCGCCAGCAGGCGGACGAAGCTGTTGGGGTATGGCTACACCTTC | CASRRTKLLGYGYTF
TRBJ1-1 | TRBV7-2 | NA | NA | TGTGCCAGCAGCTTAGCGAGGCAGATAAACACTGAAGCTTTCTTT | CASSLARQINTEAFF
TRBJ1-5 | TRBV7-2 | once | TRBD1 | TGTGCCAGCAGCTTAGCGTCGGGGACAGGGACCTCATCTACGCAGCATTTT | CASSLASGTGTSSTQHF
TRBJ2-5 | TRBV5-1 | NA | NA | TGCGCCAGCAGCCCGACTCGGGTACGGGAGACCCAGTACTTC | CASSPTRVRETQYF
TRBJ2-3 | TRBV5-4 | NA | TRBD2 | TGTGCCAGCAGCTTCAGCGGGAGCTCAGATACGCAGTATTTT | CASSFSGSSDTQYF
TRBJ1-2 | TRBV19 | NA | NA | TGTGCCAGTAGCACATCAGGTTTCTCGATGGGCTACACCTTC | CASSTSGFSMGYTF
TRBJ2-1 | TRBV29-1 | NA | TRBD1 | TGCAGCGTGCTACCGGGACAGGGGTTCAATGAGCAGTTCTTC | CSVLPGQGFNEQFF
TRBJ2-3 | TRBV7-9 | NA | NA | TGTGCCAGCAGCCTCAGCGGAGACCTCACAGATACGCAGTATTTT | CASSLSGDLTDTQYF
TRBJ2-3 | TRBV6-1 | NA | NA | TGTGCCAGCAGTGAAGGGGGATTCACAGATACGCAGTATTTT | CASSEGGFTDTQYF
TRBJ1-1 | TRBV11-3 | once | NA | TGTGCCAGCAGCTTAGTACAAGGGGTCACTGAAGCTTTCTTT | CASSLVQGVTEAFF
TRBJ2-5 | TRBV5-1 | NA | TRBD2 | TGCGCCAGCAGCGCTAGCGGGACGGAGACCCAGTACTTC | CASSASGTETQYF
TRBJ1-1 | TRBV18 | NA | NA | TGTGCCAGCTCACCACCATCGCGGAGGAACACTGAAGCTTTCTTT | CASSPPSRRNTEAFF
TRBJ1-5 | TRBV7-9 | once | NA | TGTGCCAGCAGCCTTGGCGGGGGGAGGAATCAGCCCCAGCATTTT | CASSLGGGRNQPQHF
TRBJ2-7 | TRBV30 | NA | NA | TGTGCCTGTTCGGTTTCCTACGAGCAGTACTTC | CACSVSYEQYF
TRBJ2-7 | TRBV7-2 | NA | NA | TGTGCCAGCAGCTTAGAGGGCGGACCCTACGAGCAGTACTTC | CASSLEGGPYEQYF
TRBJ1-3 | TRBV4-1 | NA | NA | TGCGCCAGCAGCCAAGTGGACCGTAGCTCTGGAAACACCATATATTTT | CASSQVDRSSGNTIYF
TRBJ2-1 | TRBV18 | NA | TRBD2 | TGTGCCAGCTCCAGGGGGACTAGCGTCAACAATGAGCAGTTCTTC | CASSRGTSVNNEQFF
TRBJ1-3 | TRBV6-5 | NA | TRBD1 | TGTGCCAGCAGTTACTCCGGACAGGCTGGAAACACCATATATTTT | CASSYSGQAGNTIYF
TRBJ1-4 | TRBV28 | NA | NA | TGTGCCAGCAGTCTTAGCCGCGCAGGAAAACTGTTTTTT | CASSLSRAGKLFF
TRBJ1-1 | TRBV6-6 | NA | TRBD1 | TGTGCCAGCAGTACCCCGACAGGGCAGGGCACTGAAGCTTTCTTT | CASSTPTGQGTEAFF
TRBJ2-1 | TRBV28 | NA | TRBD1 | TGTGCCAGCAGTCCTGGGACAGGGTCGAATGAGCAGTTCTTC | CASSPGTGSNEQFF
TRBJ2-3 | TRBV2 | NA | TRBD2 | TGTGCCACACAGCGGGAGTCAACAGATACGCAGTATTTT | CATQRESTDTQYF
TRBJ2-1 | TRBV11-1 | NA | NA | TGTGCCAGCACCCGACAGGGAGGCTCCTACAATGAGCAGTTCTTC | CASTRQGGSYNEQFF
TRBJ1-1 | TRBV18 | NA | TRBD1 | TGTGCCAGCTCACCGGGACAGGGGACTGGAGGGAACACTGAAGCTTTCTTT | CASSPGQGTGGNTEAFF
TRBJ1-1 | TRBV6-1 | NA | TRBD1 | TGTGCCAGCAGACCCGGGACAGGGACTGAAGCTTTCTTT | CASRPGTGTEAFF
TRBJ1-4 | TRBV25-1 | NA | NA | TGTGCCAGCAGTGGGGGATTTAGCAACAAGAATGAAAAACTGTTTTTT | CASSGGFSNKNEKLFF
TRBJ2-7 | TRBV19 | NA | NA | TGTGCCAGTAGTATAGGGTCTTCCGGTCCCTACGAGCAGTACTTC | CASSIGSSGPYEQYF